The clone carrying this T cell receptor (beta chain) was counted ten times or more. TCRdb used MiXCR to reprocess the 5' RACE reads, holding one entry per CDR3 protein. Here the sample spans 60,000 to 80,000 distinct CDR3 sequences, 15% to 20% being singletons. This entry is derived from a study of T cells of healthy individuals. Germline V gives CDR1 SGDLS, CDR2 YYNGEE. V shed 4 bases, J shed 9 bases, and the junction held 14 bases outside the gene matches. This CDR3 contains 16 residues. The TCR sequence derives from a human donor in good health. The gene calls are TRBV9 and TRBJ2-1, with TRBD2 identical over 9 bases. The CDR3 loop is CASSTRGIAGVSEQFF. The CDR3 DNA reads as TGTGCCAGCAGCACCCGCGGGATAGCGGGAGTAAGTGAGCAGTTCTTC.